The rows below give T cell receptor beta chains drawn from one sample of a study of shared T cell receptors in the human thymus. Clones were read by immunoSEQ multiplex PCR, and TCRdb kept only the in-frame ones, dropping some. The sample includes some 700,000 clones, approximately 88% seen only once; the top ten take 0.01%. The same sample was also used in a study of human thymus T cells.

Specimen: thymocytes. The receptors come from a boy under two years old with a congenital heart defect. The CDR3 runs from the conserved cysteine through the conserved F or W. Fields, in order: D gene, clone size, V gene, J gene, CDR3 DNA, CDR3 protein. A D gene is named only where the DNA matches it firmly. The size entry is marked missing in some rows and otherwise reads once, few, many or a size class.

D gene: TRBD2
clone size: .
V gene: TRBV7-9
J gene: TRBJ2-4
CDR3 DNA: TGTGCCAGCAGCTCCCTAGCGGGAGCCAAAAACATTCAGTACTTC
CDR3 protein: CASSSLAGAKNIQYF

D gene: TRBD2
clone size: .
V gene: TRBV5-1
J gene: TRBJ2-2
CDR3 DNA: TGCGCCAGCAGCCTTGGACTAGCGGCCGGGGAGCTGTTTTTT
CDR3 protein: CASSLGLAAGELFF

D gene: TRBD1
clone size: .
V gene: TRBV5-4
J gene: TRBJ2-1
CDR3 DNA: TGTGCCAGCAGCCCTTGGTCCACGGACAGGGACGTCTTGGACAATGAGCAGTTCTTC
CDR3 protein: CASSPWSTDRDVLDNEQFF

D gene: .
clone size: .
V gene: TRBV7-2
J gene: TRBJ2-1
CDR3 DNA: TGTGCCAGTCAGGGTCGGGTAGCTCCCTATGGGCAGTTCTTC
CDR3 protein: CASQGRVAPYGQFF

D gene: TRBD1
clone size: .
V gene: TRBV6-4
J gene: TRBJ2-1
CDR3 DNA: TGTGCCAGCAGTGACTCCGCTTACGTCAAGGGGGCCCCCCATGAGCAGTTCTTC
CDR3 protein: CASSDSAYVKGAPHEQFF

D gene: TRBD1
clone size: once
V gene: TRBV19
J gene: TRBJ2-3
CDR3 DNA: TGTGCCAGTAGTATAGGCAGGGGGACCACAGATACGCAGTATTTT
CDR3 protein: CASSIGRGTTDTQYF

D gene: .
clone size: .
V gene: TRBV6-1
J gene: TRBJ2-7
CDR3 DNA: TGTGCCAGCAGTGGTGGCCACGAGCAGTACTTC
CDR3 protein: CASSGGHEQYF

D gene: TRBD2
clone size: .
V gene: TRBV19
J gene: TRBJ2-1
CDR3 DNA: TGTGCCAGTAGTACTGGGGGGTTTGTACCGGGACTAGCGCGAAATGAGCAGTTCTTC
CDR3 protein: CASSTGGFVPGLARNEQFF

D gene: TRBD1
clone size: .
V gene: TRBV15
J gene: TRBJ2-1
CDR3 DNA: TGTGCCACCAGCAGATCGCTACAGGGGGAGTTCGTTGATGAGCAGTTCTTC
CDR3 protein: CATSRSLQGEFVDEQFF

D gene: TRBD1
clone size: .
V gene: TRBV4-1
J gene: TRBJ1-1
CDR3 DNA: TGCGCCAGCAGCCACAGGGACAGGAACACTGAAGCTTTCTTT
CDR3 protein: CASSHRDRNTEAFF

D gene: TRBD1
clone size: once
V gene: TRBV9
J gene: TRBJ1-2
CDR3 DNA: TGTGCCAGCAGCGCCTCAGGGGGCTGGCGGGACTATGGCTACACCTTC
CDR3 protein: CASSASGGWRDYGYTF

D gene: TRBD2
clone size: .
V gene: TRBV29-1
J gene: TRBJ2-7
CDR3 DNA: TGCAGCGTTGCCCCTTTCGAAAGCGGGAGGGCCGACGAGCAGTACTTC
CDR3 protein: CSVAPFESGRADEQYF

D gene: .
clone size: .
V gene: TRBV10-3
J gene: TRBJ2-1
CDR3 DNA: TGTGCCATCAGTGAGTCTAGCGAGAGCTCCTACAATGAGCAGTTCTTC
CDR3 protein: CAISESSESSYNEQFF

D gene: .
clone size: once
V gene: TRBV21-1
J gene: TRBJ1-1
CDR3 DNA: TGTGCCAGCAGCCGGACAGGGAGGGGAGCTTTCTTT
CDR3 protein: CASSRTGRGAFF

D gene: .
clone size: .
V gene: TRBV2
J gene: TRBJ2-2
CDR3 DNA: TGTGCCAGCCGCTTTCGGGGTACCGGGGAGCTGTTTTTT
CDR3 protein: CASRFRGTGELFF

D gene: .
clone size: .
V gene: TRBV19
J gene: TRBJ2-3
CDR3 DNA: TGTGCCAGTAGTGGATGGAGGACTAAGCCTACGGATACGCAGTATTTT
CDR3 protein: CASSGWRTKPTDTQYF

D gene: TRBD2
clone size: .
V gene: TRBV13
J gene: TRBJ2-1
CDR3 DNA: TGTGCCAGCAGCGCCTTACTAGCGGGAGATTCAAATGAGCAGTTCTTC
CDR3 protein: CASSALLAGDSNEQFF

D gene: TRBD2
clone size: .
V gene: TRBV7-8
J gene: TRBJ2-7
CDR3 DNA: TGTGCCAGCAGCCCGAGCGGGAGGTACGAGCAGTACTTC
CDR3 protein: CASSPSGRYEQYF

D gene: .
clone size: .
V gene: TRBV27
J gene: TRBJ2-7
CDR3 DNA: TGTGCCAGCAGTTTACGGACAAACTCCTACGAGCAGTACTTC
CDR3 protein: CASSLRTNSYEQYF

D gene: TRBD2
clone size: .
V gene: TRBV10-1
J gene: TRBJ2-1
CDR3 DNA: TGCGCCAGCAGTGAGTTAGCGGGAGGGCCTTTGGGAAATGAGCAGTTCTTC
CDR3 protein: CASSELAGGPLGNEQFF

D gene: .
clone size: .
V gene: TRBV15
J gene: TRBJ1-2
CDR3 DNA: TGTGCCACCAGCAAAATCCGACAGGCTAACTATGGCTACACCTTC
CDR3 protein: CATSKIRQANYGYTF

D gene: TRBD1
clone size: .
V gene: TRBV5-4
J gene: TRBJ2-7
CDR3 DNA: TGTGCCAGCAGCCGGACCGGGACAGGGGCCACTGTCCCTCCCTACGAGCAGTACTTC
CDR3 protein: CASSRTGTGATVPPYEQYF

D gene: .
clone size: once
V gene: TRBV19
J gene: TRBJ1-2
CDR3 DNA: TGTGCCAGTAGCCTGGTATGGGGACAACCGGGTGGCTACACCTTC
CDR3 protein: CASSLVWGQPGGYTF

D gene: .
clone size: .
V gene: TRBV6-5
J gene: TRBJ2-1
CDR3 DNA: TGTGCCAGCAGTTACGGCGTGACTAGGCGGGGCAATGGGCAGTTCTTC
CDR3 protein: CASSYGVTRRGNGQFF

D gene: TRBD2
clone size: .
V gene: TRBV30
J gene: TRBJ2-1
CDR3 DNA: TGTGCCTGGAGCCCTAAAAGCGGGAGGGCCTACAATGAGCAGTTCTTC
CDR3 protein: CAWSPKSGRAYNEQFF

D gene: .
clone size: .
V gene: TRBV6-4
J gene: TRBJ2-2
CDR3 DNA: TGTGCCAGCAGTATCAGGGGTCGCGGGCCGAACACCGGGGAGCTGTTTTTT
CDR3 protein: CASSIRGRGPNTGELFF

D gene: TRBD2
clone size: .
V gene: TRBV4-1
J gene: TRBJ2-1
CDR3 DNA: TGCGCCAGCAGCCAAACTAGCGGGAGGTACAATGAGCAGTTCTTC
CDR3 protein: CASSQTSGRYNEQFF

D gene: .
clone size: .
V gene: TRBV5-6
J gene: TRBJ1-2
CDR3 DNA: TGTGCCAGCAGCTTCACAGGGAAAGGGGAGACTAACTATGGCTACACCTTC
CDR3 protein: CASSFTGKGETNYGYTF

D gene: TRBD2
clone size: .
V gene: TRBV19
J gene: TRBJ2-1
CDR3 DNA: TGTGCCAGTAGCCCTCTGGGACTAGCGTCTATTGAGCAGTTCTTC
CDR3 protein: CASSPLGLASIEQFF

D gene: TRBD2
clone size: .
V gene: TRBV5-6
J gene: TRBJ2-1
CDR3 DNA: TGTGCCAGCAGCCTAAGCGGGAGCTACAATGAGCAGTTCTTC
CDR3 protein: CASSLSGSYNEQFF

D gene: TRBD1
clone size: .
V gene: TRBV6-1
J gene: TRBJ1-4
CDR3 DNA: TGTGCCAGCAGTACAGGGGCCGCAACTAATGAAAAACTGTTTTTT
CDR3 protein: CASSTGAATNEKLFF

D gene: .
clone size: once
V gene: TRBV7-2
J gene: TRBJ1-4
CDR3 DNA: TGTGCCAGCAGCCCCCGTGGTGCGCGAAAACTGTTTTTT
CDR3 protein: CASSPRGARKLFF

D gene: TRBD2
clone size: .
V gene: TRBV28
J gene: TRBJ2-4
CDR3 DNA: TGTGCCAGCAGCGAAAGCGGGAGAGTAGCCAAAAACATTCAGTACTTC
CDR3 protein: CASSESGRVAKNIQYF

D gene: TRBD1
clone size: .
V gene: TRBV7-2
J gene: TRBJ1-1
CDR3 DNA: TGTGCCAGCAGCTCTCAAAGGCCCCCCCCGACAGGGCGGAACACTGAAGCTTTCTTT
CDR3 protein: CASSSQRPPPTGRNTEAFF

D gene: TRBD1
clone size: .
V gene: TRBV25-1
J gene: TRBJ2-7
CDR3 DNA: TGTGCCAGCAGTCCACCAGGGACAGGGGGGTGCGAGCAGTACTTC
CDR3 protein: CASSPPGTGGCEQYF

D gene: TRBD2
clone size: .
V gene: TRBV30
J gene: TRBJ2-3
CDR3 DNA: TGTGCCTGGAAGAACAGAGGGCGGGAGTTAAGAGATACGCAGTATTTT
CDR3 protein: CAWKNRGRELRDTQYF

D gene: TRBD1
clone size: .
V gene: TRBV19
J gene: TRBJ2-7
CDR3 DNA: TGTGCCAGTAGTATAGGTCACAGGGGAACGGGCGAGCAGTACTTC
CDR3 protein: CASSIGHRGTGEQYF

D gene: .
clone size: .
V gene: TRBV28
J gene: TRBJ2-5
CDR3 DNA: TGTGCCAGCAAGGGGGTCCGGGAGACCCAGTACTTC
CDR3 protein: CASKGVRETQYF

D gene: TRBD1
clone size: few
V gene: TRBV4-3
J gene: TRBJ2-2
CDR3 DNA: TGCGCCAGCAGCCAGGGACAGGGAGCCGGGGAGCTGTTTTTT
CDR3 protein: CASSQGQGAGELFF

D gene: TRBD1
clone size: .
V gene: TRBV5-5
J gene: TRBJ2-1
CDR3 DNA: TGTGCCAGCAGCCAGGACAGGGGCCCACACAATGAGCAGTTCTTC
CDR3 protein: CASSQDRGPHNEQFF

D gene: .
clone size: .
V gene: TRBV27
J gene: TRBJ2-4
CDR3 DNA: TGTGCCAGCAGTTGGTCAGGGGACAAAAACATTCAGTACTTC
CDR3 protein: CASSWSGDKNIQYF

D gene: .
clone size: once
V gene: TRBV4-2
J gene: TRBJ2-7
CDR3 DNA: TGTGCCAGCAGCCCGTTTCGCGGCGGCTACGAGCAGTACTTC
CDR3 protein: CASSPFRGGYEQYF

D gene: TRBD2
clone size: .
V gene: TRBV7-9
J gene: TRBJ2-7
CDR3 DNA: TGTGCCAGCAGCTTAGGGCTTAGCGGGGCATACGAGCAGTACTTC
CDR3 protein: CASSLGLSGAYEQYF

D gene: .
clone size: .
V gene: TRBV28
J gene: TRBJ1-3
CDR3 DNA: TGTGCCAGCAGTCCCCCCGGAGGGGCCGACTCTGGAAACACCATATATTTT
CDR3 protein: CASSPPGGADSGNTIYF

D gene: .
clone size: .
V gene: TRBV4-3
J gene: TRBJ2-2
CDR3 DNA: TGCGCCAGCAGCCAAGAAGGGAGCGAGAACACCGGGGAGCTGTTTTTT
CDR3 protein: CASSQEGSENTGELFF

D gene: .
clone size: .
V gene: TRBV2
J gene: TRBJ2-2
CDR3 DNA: TGTGCCAGCAGTGTAGGGCGGCTAGCTGGGGACGGGGAGCTGTTTTTT
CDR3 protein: CASSVGRLAGDGELFF

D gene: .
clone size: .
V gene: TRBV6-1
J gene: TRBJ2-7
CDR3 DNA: TGTGCCAGCAGTCCTCAGGGGACCGCTCTGTACTTC
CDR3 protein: CASSPQGTALYF

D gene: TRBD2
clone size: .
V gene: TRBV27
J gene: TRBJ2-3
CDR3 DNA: TGTGCCAGCAGCGTCCTAGCGGACACAGATACGCAGTATTTT
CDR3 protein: CASSVLADTDTQYF

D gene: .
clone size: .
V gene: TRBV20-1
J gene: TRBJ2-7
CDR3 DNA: TGCAGTGCTAGTGGCAGCTACGAGCAGTACTTC
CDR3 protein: CSASGSYEQYF

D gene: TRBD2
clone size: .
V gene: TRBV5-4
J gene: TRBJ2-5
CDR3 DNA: TGTGCCAGCAGCTTTTCGGGGACAGGGTTGACTAGCGGGAGGGAGACCCAGTACTTC
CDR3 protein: CASSFSGTGLTSGRETQYF

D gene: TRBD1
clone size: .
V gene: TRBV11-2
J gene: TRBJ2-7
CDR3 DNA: TGTGCCAGCAGCTCCAGGGGGCCCTCCTACGAGCAGTACTTC
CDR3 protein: CASSSRGPSYEQYF

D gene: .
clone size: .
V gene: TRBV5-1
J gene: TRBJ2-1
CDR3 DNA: TGCGCCAGCAGCTCCCGGGACACCAACAATGAGCAGTTCTTC
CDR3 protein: CASSSRDTNNEQFF

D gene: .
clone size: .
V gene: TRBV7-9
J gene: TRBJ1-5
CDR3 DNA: TGTGCCAGCAGCGGAGGGAGCCACGGGAAAAAGGGAGATCAGCCCCAGCATTTT
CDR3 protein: CASSGGSHGKKGDQPQHF

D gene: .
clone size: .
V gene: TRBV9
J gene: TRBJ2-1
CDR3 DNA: TGTGCCAGCAGCCTCTGGGAGTCGGGTAATGAGCAGTTCTTC
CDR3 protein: CASSLWESGNEQFF

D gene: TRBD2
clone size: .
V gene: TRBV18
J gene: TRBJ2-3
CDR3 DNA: TGTGCCAGCTCAATAACTAGCGGGAGGAACACAGATACGCAGTATTTT
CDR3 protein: CASSITSGRNTDTQYF

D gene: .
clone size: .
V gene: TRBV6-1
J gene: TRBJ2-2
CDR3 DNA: TGTGCCAGCAGCTCCACTTCCTTCGGCGGGGAGCTGTTTTTT
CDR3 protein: CASSSTSFGGELFF

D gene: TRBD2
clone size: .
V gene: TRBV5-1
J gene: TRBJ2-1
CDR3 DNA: TGCGCCAGCAGCGAGGGGACTAGCGGAGAGAATGAGCAGTTCTTC
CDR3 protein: CASSEGTSGENEQFF

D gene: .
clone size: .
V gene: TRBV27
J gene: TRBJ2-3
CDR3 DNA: TGTGCCAGCAGTTTCCTGCGACTCTACACAGATACGCAGTATTTT
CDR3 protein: CASSFLRLYTDTQYF

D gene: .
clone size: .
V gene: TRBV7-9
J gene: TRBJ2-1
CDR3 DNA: TGTGCCAGCAGCCCTGCTCGGGAGCAGTTCTTC
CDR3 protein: CASSPAREQFF

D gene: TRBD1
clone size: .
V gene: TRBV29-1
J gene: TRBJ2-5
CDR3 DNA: TGCAGCGTTGGTGGGGGACAGGGGGAGGGCTTCCAAGAGACCCAGTACTTC
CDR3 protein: CSVGGGQGEGFQETQYF